The 8 T cell receptor beta chains in this list originate from one sample, sequenced in a study of blood T cell repertoires in COVID-19. Using immunoSEQ multiplex PCR, the repertoire was profiled, and TCRdb retains in-frame clones only, with some absent. The table lists just under 150,000 clones, roughly 86% of them singletons, with approximately 0.98% in the top ten. The sample comprised peripheral blood. All receptors come from a woman aged 45-60 years with acute or convalescent COVID-19.

The chain has TRBV11-2 and TRBJ1-6; D is perhaps TRBD1 (5 bases). The CDR3 is 14 residues long. Germline V CDR1 and CDR2: SGHAT, FQNNGV. V shed 1 base and J shed 7 bases, with 8 bases lying between them. CDR3 DNA sequence: TGTGCCAGCAGCTTAGGACAGAGAAATTCACCCCTCCACTTT. This sequence encodes CASSLGQRNSPLHF.

This chain connects TRBV5-6 to TRBJ2-7, with 9 positions matching TRBD1. Losses at the gene ends were 4 bases for V and 1 base for J; bases not matched to a gene: 6. CDR3 length: 15 amino acids. Germline assignment: CDR1 SGHDT and CDR2 YYEEEE. CDR3 coding DNA: TGTGCCAGCAGCGGGACAGGGCTTTGGTCCTACGAGCAGTACTTC. Encoded protein: CASSGTGLWSYEQYF.

This clone appeared once. DNA of the CDR3: TGTGCCAGCAGCTCCAGTCTCGCGGGACAGGGGGCGAAGGGCTACACCTTC. Amino acid sequence: CASSSSLAGQGAKGYTF. The chain links TRBV7-9 to TRBJ1-2; TRBD1 aligns across 12 bases. The V and J ends lost 4 bases and 8 bases, in that order; junction bases with no gene match: 14. Germline V CDR1 and CDR2: SEHNR, FQNEAQ (reference sequence). The CDR3 runs to 17 residues. The variable domain in full, completed from reference TRBV7-9 and TRBJ1-2, reads DTGVSQNPRHKITKRGQNVTFRCDPISEHNRLYWYRQTLGQGPEFLTYFQNEAQLEKSRLLSDRFSAERPKGSFSTLEIQRTEQGDSAMYLCASSSSLAGQGAKGYTFGSGTRLTVV.

This CDR3 is CASSLGEGGLPSQETQYF. CDR3 coding DNA: TGTGCCAGCAGCTTAGGGGAGGGAGGACTACCATCCCAAGAGACCCAGTACTTC. The genes are TRBV7-7 and TRBJ2-5; 7 bases map to TRBD2. Trimming at V came to 1 base and at J to 1 base, leaving 12 bases not matched to a gene. Germline V gene lookup returns CDR1 SSHAT and CDR2 FNYEAQ (reference sequence). The CDR3 runs to 18 residues.

The chain recombines TRBV5-4 with TRBJ2-3; possible D gene TRBD1, 5 bases. V lost 1 base and J lost 0, with 12 bases in between. There are 16 residues in the CDR3. Germline V gene data show CDR1 as SGHNT and CDR2 as YYREEE (reference sequence). CDR3 amino acids: CASSLYAGSSTDTQYF. The CDR3 DNA reads as TGTGCCAGCAGCTTGTACGCAGGGTCTAGCACAGATACGCAGTATTTT.

The chain uses TRBV6-5 and TRBJ2-2, with D possibly TRBD2 on 6 matching bases. Germline V gene data show CDR1 as MNHEY and CDR2 as SVGAGI. CDR3 length: 16 residues. Deletions cut 0 bases from V and 3 bases from J, with 11 bases between. The chain's CDR3 is CASSYSAGRDTGELFF. The DNA of the CDR3 is TGTGCCAGCAGTTACTCGGCGGGGCGGGACACCGGGGAGCTGTTTTTT.

The V and J genes are TRBV28 and TRBJ1-1; D remains ambiguous. Germline lookup yields CDR1 MDHEN and CDR2 SYDVKM. The CDR3 loop spans 11 amino acids. Trimming cost V 8 bases and J 0 bases, with 4 bases left between them. DNA for the CDR3: TGTGCCAGCTACTTGAACACTGAAGCTTTCTTT. It translates to CASYLNTEAFF.

The chain joins TRBV5-6 to TRBJ1-3, with TRBD1 identical over 10 bases. CDR3 length: 15 residues. Germline V gives CDR1 SGHDT, CDR2 YYEEEE. After removal of 0 bases from V and 4 bases from J, the junction contained 1 base not matched to a gene. The CDR3 here is CASSLGQGAGNTIYF. Written as DNA, the CDR3 is TGTGCCAGCAGCTTGGGACAGGGGGCGGGAAACACCATATATTTT. Combining the CDR3 with reference TRBV5-6 and TRBJ1-3 gives the whole variable domain DAGVTQSPTHLIKTRGQQVTLRCSPKSGHDTVSWYQQALGQGPQFIFQYYEEEERQRGNFPDRFSGHQFPNYSSELNVNALLLGDSALYLCASSLGQGAGNTIYFGEGSWLTVV.